This T cell receptor (beta chain) came from a study of shared clonotypes between healthy human individuals. Study conclusions and caveats: Naive CD4 clonotypes overlapped across a handful of donors at about 5.3%.

With regard to this clone: The antigen remains unidentified.

CDR1 and CDR2 (germline): SNHLY, FYNNEI. The junction had 2 bases not matched to a gene; V was cut back by 4 bases and J by 0 bases. This CDR3 spans 15 amino acids. The run depth of the assay was deep. Template for every sorted-subset replicate PCR totaled 150 to 250 ng DNA, some 30,000 T cell genomes. Generated by immunoSEQ multiplex PCR, the TCRdb table keeps only in-frame clones and is missing some. The sample carries about 1.4 million clones, 96% recorded once. V usage is TRBV2 and J usage is TRBJ2-3; TRBD2 matches at 9 bases. The sequenced sample consisted of naive CD4+ T cells sorted from blood. Stated subset: CD45RA+ positively selected. This receptor was obtained from a man younger than 45 in good health. The chain's CDR3 is CASSALAGSTDTQYF. CDR3 DNA: TGTGCCAGCAGTGCCCTAGCGGGGAGCACAGATACGCAGTATTTT.